This T cell receptor (beta chain) was captured by sequencing in a study of vaccination effects on CD4 cells after COVID-19 (dated by TCRdb to the early 2020s). With respect to the entire study: Across the study, the median time from the second dose to post-vaccine sampling was 72 days (range 14 to 241). In both COVID-19 convalescent patients and infection-naive vaccine recipients, the study compared SARS-CoV-2 spike-specific CD4+ TCR repertoires from before mRNA vaccination with those from after it. Altogether, around 11 COVID-19 convalescent patients and a handful of SARS-CoV-2-naive healthy vaccine recipients made up the full study. In the study, cultures from other donors were sequenced using the Oncomine TCR Beta short-read assay on an Illumina iSeq 100.

From a lookup of the germline V gene (reference sequence), CDR1 and CDR2 are MNHNY and SVGAGI. The CDR3 measures 16 amino acids from cysteine to phenylalanine. Only the CDR3 DNA is retained, 48 bases long and in frame from the first base. The junction shows trimming of 6 bases on V and 3 bases on J, and the gene matches do not reach 10 bases of it. The library relied on the immunoSEQ multiplex PCR assay. DNA from the cultured, isolated CD4+ T cells was subjected to TCR beta CDR3 sequencing. In the paper's pipeline: Non-productive TCR sequences were discarded, and reads were trimmed to the CDR3 region, with only CDR3s of 7 or more amino acids retained. The MANAFEST web app was used to identify antigen-specific clonotypes by comparing expansion in peptide wells with expansion in reference cultures. To count as positive, a clone had to show expansion at FDR<0.05 compared with the reference and with all other wells, an odds ratio above 5, and a frequency above 0.1% in two replicate wells. A clonotype was called cross-reactive if it was significantly expanded both in SARS-CoV-2 spike wells and in at least one common cold coronavirus spike condition. CDR3 similarity was assessed by Levenshtein distance using the stringdist R package, and unrooted trees were constructed with ape in R 3.6.1. Sourced from immuneACCESS, this table was stored by TCRdb with only in-frame sequences that have V and J called. A share of the clones is absent; for the studies checked, an unresolved V gene accounts for under half, and the remainder has no known explanation. For V, J and clone size, that table is used; D and trimming come from the DNA. The sample data list roughly 27,000 clones, and approximately 79% of these were observed just once. About 6.5% of the sample goes to the ten largest clones.

What the study reported, not specific to this receptor: At late post-vaccination timepoints, both infection-induced and vaccine-induced clones showed marked clonal contraction, consistent with waning T cell responses. Limitations of the study were the small number of convalescent patients and the absence of early post-infection timepoints. Among healthy vaccine recipients, nearly all vaccine-induced clones were SARS-CoV-2 mono-reactive, and only 1 of 255 was cross-reactive with common cold coronaviruses.

The ViraFEST assay stimulated PBMC with viral peptide pools and then used TCR sequencing to identify antigen-specific CD4+ T cell clonotypes by expansion. After less than eleven days of culture, CD4+ T cells were isolated with the EasySep CD4+ T cell isolation kit. Two doses of either the BNT162b2 or the mRNA-1273 mRNA SARS-CoV-2 vaccine were administered to participants. The absence of prior SARS-CoV-2 infection in healthy vaccine recipients was confirmed by negative nucleocapsid antibodies before and after vaccination. Fewer than 2.5 million PBMC per well were cultured in IMDM with about 5.4% human AB serum, about 9.4 IU/ml IL-2 and gentamicin, plus 10 ug/ml peptides. Half of the culture medium was replaced with fresh IL-2-containing medium on days 3 and 7. Unless otherwise noted, each peptide stimulation condition was cultured in triplicate wells. Using Ficoll-Paque Plus gradient centrifugation, PBMC were separated from whole blood and then either used fresh or cryopreserved at -140C. The overlapping peptide pools covered the spike proteins of SARS-CoV-2 as well as those of the common cold coronaviruses HCoV-NL63, HCoV-OC43 and HCoV-229E. Genomic DNA was extracted from cultured CD4+ T cells with the QIAamp micro DNA kit.

This clone was seen a single time. The antigen it recognizes is unknown. Base qualities are not recorded, but no much larger clone differs from it by a single base. The chain uses TRBV6-6 and TRBJ2-3; 9 bases in the junction line up with TRBD2. The receptor comes from a human donor who received a COVID-19 vaccine. Some clones in this sample may be carry-over from other donors' samples. Here the sequenced sample was CD4+ T cells from PBMCs cultured with SARS-CoV-2 spike peptides, taken after COVID-19 vaccination. The cell subset or site label corresponds to: SARS-CoV-2 spike overlapping peptide pool stimulation. The DNA sequence is TGTGCCAGCAGGCCCACCAAGCGGGGGGTAACAGATACGCAGTATTTT. This codes for CASRPTKRGVTDTQYF.